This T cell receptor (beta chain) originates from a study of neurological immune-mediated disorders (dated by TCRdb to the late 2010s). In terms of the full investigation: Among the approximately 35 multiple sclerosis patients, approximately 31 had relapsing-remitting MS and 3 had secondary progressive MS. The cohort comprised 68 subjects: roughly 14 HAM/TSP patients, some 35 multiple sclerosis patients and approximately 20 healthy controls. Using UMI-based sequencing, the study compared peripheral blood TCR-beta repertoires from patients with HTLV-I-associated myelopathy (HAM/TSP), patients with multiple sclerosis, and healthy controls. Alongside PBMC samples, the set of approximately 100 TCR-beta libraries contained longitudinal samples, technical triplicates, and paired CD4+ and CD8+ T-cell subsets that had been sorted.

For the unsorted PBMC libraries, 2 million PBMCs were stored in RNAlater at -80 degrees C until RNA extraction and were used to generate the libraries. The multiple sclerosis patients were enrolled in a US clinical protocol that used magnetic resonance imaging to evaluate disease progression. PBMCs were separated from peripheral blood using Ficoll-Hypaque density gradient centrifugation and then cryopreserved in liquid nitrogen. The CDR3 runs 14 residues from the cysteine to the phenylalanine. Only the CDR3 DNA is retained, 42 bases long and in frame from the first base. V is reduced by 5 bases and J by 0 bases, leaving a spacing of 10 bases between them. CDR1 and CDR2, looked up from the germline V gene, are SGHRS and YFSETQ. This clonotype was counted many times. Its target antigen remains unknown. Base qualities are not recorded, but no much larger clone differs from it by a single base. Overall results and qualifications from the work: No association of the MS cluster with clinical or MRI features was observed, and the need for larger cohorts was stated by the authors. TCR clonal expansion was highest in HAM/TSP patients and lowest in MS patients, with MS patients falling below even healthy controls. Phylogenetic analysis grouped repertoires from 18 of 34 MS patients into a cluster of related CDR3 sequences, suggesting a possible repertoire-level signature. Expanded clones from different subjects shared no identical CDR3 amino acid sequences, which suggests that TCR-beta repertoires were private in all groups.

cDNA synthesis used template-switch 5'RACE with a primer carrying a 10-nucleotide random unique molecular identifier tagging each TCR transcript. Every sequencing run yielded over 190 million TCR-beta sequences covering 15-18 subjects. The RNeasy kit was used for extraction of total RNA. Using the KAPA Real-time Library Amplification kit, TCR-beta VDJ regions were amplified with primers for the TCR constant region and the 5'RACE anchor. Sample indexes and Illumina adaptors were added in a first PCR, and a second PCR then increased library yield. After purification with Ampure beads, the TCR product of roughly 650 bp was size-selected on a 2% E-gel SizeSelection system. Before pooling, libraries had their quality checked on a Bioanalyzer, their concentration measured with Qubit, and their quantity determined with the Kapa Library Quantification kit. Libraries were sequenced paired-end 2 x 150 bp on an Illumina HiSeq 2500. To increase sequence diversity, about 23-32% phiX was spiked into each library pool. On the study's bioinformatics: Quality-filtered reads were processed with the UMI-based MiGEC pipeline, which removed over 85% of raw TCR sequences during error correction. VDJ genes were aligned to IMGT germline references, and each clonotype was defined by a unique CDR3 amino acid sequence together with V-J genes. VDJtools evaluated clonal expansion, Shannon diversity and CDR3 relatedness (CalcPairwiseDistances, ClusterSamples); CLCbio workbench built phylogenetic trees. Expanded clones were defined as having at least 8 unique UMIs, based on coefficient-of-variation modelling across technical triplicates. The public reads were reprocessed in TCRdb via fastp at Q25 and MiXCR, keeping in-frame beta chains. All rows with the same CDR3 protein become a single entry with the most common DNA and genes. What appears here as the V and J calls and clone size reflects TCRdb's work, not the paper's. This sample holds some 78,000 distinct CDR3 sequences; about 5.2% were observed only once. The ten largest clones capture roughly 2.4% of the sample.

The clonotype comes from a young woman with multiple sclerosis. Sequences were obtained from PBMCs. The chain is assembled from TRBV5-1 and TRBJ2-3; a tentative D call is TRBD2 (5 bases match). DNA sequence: TGCGCCAGCAGGGTGGAGGCTAGCACAGATACGCAGTATTTT. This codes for CASRVEASTDTQYF. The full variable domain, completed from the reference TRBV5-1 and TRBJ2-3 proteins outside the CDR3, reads KAGVTQTPRYLIKTRGQQVTLSCSPISGHRSVSWYQQTPGQGLQFLFEYFSETQRNKGNFPGRFSGRQFSNSRSEMNVSTLELGDSALYLCASRVEASTDTQYFGPGTRLTVL.